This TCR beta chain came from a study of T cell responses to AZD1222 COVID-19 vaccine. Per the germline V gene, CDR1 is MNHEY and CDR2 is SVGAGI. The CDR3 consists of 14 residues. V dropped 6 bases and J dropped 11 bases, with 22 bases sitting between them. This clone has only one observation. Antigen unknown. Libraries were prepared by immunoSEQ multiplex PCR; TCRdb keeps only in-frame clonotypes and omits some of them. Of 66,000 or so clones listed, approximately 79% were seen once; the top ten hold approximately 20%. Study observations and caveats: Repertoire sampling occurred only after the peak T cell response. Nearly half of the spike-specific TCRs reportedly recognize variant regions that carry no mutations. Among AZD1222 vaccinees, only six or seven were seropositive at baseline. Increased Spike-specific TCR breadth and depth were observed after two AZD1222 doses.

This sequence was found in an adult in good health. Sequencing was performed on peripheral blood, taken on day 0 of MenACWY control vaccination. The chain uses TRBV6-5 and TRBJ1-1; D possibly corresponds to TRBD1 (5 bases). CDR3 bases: TGTGCCAGCAGAACTGACCGGGACCTCGGGTGGGCTTTCTTT. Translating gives CASRTDRDLGWAFF.